The subject of this entry is one T cell receptor beta chain. Its cognate antigen is unknown. The sample belongs to a study of long-term antiretroviral therapy in people with HIV. Survey-level resolution applied to immunoSEQ assay v3.0. Some clones are missing from TCRdb's copy, which holds only in-frame ones; the method was immunoSEQ multiplex PCR. The profile shows around 40,000 clones, 70% to 90% of them singletons. Study-level findings and limits: Diversity rose after ART but stayed below transplant donor controls.

Per the germline V gene, CDR1 is SEHNR and CDR2 is FQNEAQ (reference sequence). The V gene lost 5 bases and the J gene lost 4 bases, with 16 bases spanning the gap. CDR3 length equals 15 residues. This sequence originates from a woman aged 18-29 years with HIV. This chain connects TRBV7-9 to TRBJ2-3; TRBD2 is a possible D gene (6 bases). The sequences come from unsorted PBMCs, collected just before starting antiretroviral therapy. This CDR3 is CASSHWWDSPDTQYF. CDR3 nucleotides: TGTGCCAGCAGCCACTGGTGGGACTCTCCAGATACGCAGTATTTT. Full variable domain (remainder filled in from reference TRBV7-9 and TRBJ2-3): DTGVSQNPRHKITKRGQNVTFRCDPISEHNRLYWYRQTLGQGPEFLTYFQNEAQLEKSRLLSDRFSAERPKGSFSTLEIQRTEQGDSAMYLCASSHWWDSPDTQYFGPGTRLTVL.